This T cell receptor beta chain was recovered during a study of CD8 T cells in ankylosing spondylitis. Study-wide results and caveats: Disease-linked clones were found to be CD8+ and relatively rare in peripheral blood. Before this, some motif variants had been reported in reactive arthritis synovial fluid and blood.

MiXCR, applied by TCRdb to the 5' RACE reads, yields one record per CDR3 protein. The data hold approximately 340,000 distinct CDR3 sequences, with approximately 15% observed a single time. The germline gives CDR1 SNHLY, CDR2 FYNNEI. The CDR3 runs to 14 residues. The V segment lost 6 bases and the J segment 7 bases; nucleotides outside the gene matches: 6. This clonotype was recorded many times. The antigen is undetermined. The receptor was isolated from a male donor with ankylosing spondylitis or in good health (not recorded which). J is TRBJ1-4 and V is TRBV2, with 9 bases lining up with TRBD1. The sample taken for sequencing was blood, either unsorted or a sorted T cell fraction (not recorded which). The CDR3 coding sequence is TGTGCCAGCAGAACCGGGACAGGGAGTGAAAAACTGTTTTTT. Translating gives CASRTGTGSEKLFF.